This entry is about one T cell receptor beta chain. These data originate in a study of blood T cell repertoires in COVID-19. Study-wide background: Both acute and convalescent COVID-19 samples were obtained from the United States, Italy and Spain.

Original processing notes: Quantification of nucleated cells was approximated via reference gene primer amplification. Using immunoSEQ multiplex PCR, the repertoire was profiled, and TCRdb retains in-frame clones only, with some absent. Clone size and the V and J calls come from that table; the DNA yielded D and trimming. The sample holds some 110,000 clones; more than 75% are singletons and the top ten take around 16%. The V end was cut by 7 bases, the J end by 0 bases, with 15 bases between. CDR1 is LNHDA and CDR2 is SQIVND in the germline V gene (reference sequence). CDR3 length: 15 residues. The TCR originated in a man in his fifties with acute or convalescent COVID-19. The sample taken for sequencing was peripheral blood. The rearrangement links TRBV19 to TRBJ1-1; D may be TRBD1 (6 bases). CDR3 DNA sequence: TGTGCCAGTACCTCAGGGGCTTTCATGAACACTGAAGCTTTCTTT. Translated, it gives CASTSGAFMNTEAFF.